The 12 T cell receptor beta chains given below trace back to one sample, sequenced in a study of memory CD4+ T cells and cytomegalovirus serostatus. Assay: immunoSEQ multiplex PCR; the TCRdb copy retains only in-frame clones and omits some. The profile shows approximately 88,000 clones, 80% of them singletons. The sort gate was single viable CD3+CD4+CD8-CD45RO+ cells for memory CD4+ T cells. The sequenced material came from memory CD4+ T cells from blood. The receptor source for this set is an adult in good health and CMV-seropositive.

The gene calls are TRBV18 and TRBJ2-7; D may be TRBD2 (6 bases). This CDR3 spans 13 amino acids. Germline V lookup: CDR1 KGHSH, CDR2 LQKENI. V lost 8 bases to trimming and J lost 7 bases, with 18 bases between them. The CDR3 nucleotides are TGTGCCAGCGCGGGACCTAATATTGGAGAGCAGTACTTC. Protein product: CASAGPNIGEQYF.

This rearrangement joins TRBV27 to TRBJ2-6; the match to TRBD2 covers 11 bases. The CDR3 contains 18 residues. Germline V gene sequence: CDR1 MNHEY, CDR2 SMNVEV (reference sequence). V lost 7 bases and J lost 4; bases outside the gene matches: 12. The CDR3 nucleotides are TGTGCCAGCACTACAATACTAGCGGGAGAGAGGGGGGCCAACGTCCTGACTTTC. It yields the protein CASTTILAGERGANVLTF.

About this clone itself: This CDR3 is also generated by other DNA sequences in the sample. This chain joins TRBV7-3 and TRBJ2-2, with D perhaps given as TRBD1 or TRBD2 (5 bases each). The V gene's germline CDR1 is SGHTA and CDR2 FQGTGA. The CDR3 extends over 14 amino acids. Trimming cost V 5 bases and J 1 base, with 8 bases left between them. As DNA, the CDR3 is TGTGCCAGCAGCGCTGGGGGGAACACCGGGGAGCTGTTTTTT. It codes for CASSAGGNTGELFF.

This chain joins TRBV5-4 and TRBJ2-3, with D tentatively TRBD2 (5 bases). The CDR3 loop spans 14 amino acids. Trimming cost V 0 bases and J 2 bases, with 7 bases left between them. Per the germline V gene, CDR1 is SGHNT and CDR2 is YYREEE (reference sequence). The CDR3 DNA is TGTGCCAGCAGCTTGGGGGGAGCCACAGATACGCAGTATTTT. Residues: CASSLGGATDTQYF.

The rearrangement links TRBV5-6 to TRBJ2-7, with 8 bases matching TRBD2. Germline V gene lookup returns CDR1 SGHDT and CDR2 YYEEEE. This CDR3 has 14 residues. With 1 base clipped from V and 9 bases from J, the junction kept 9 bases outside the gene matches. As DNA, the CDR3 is TGTGCCAGCAGCTTGCCGGTTAGCGGGACGGTGCAGTACTTC. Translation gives CASSLPVSGTVQYF.

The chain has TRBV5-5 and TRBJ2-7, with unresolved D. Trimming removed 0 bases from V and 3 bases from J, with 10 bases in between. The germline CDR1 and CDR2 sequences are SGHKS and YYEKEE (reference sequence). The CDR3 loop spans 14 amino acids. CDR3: CASSLARGDYEQYF. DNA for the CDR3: TGTGCCAGCAGCTTGGCCCGAGGAGACTACGAGCAGTACTTC.

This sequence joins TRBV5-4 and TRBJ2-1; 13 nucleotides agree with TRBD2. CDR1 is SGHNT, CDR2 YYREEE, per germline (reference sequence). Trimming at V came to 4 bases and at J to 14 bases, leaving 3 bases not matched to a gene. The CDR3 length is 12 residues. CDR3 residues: CASSAGTSGKFF. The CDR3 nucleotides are TGTGCCAGCAGCGCCGGGACTAGCGGGAAGTTCTTC.

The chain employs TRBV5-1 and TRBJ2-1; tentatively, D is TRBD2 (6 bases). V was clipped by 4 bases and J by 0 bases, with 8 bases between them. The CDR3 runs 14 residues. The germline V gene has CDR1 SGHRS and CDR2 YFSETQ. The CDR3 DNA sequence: TGCGCCAGCAGCGCGACTAGCTCCTACAATGAGCAGTTCTTC. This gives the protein CASSATSSYNEQFF.

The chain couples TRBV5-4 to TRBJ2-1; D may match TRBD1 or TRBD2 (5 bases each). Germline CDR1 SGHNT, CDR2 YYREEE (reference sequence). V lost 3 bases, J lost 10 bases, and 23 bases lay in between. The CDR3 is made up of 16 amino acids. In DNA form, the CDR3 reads TGTGCCAGCAGCTCTATCGTAGAGCGGCCCACAGGAGAGCAGTTCTTC. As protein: CASSSIVERPTGEQFF.

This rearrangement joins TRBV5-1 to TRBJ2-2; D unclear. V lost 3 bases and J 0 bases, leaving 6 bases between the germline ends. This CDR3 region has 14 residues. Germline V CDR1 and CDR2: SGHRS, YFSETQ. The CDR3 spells CASSWAANTGELFF. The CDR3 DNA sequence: TGCGCCAGCAGCTGGGCAGCGAACACCGGGGAGCTGTTTTTT.

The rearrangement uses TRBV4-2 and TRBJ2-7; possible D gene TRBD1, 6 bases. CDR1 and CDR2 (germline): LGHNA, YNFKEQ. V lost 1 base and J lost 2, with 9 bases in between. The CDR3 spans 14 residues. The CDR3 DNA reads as TGTGCCAGCAGCCAAGTCGGACAGACCTACGAGCAGTACTTC. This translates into CASSQVGQTYEQYF.

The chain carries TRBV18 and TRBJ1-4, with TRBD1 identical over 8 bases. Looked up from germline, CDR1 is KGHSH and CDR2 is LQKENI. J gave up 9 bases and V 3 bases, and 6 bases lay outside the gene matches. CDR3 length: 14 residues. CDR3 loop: CASSPADRAQKLFF. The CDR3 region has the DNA TGTGCCAGCTCACCTGCGGACAGGGCTCAAAAACTGTTTTTT.